This entry is about one TCR beta chain. What antigen it recognizes has not been identified. No much larger clonotype is one base removed from it; base qualities were not supplied. Pancreatic ductal adenocarcinoma patients who had undergone surgery without neoadjuvant therapy were selected. Peripheral blood was collected in heparin tubes, and PBMCs were isolated by histopaque density gradient and cryopreserved in roughly 9.7% DMSO. Using the DNeasy Blood and Tissue Kit with Proteinase K and RNase treatment, genomic DNA was extracted from 6 or 7 PBMC and under ten flash-frozen tumor specimens. The immunoSEQ hsTCRB kit was used to amplify TCR beta CDR3 regions from genomic DNA. High-throughput TRB CDR3 sequencing was performed on an Illumina HiSeq system. On the authors' methods: The immunoSEQ software was used to analyze sequencing reads, and nonproductive sequences containing premature stops or frame-shifts were excluded. Clonality of the repertoire was calculated as one minus Shannon entropy normalized by log2 of the number of unique productive sequences. What TCRdb holds here is the immuneACCESS table cut down to in-frame rearrangements. Part of the clones is not present; checked against another copy, under half of the missing clones reflect an unresolved V gene, and the others are unexplained. That table is the source of V, J and clone size, and D and trimming were worked out from the DNA. The sample table holds roughly 100,000 clones, of which about 96% were seen once. Clones ranked in the top ten supply 3.1% of the sample.

This specimen belongs to a study of T cells in pancreatic ductal adenocarcinoma (dated 2017 in TCRdb). In the study overall: To learn about the adaptive T-cell response arising naturally, investigators profiled where tumor-infiltrating CD8+ T cells, together with suppressive cells, were located within resected pancreatic ductal adenocarcinoma, how abundant they were, and what qualities they showed. Results the study describes overall, beyond this receptor: Comparisons of clonality between tumor and blood may be biased because tumors are enriched in CD45RO+ effector T cells rather than naive T cells, which biases the comparison toward lower diversity. Because most pancreatic cancer patients present with inoperable disease, the resected cohort was biased toward the minority with early-stage disease. More total productive templates and 7.5 to 9-fold more unique clonotypes were found in blood samples than in tumor samples. There was no significant difference in T-cell clonality between tumor and blood, where mean clonality was approximately 0.12 for tumors and approximately 0.07 for blood.

The junction carries 9 bases between V and J, which are trimmed by 4 bases and 5 bases respectively. Via the germline V gene, CDR1 is WSHSY and CDR2 SAAADI. The CDR3, from cysteine to phenylalanine, totals 12 residues. This entry keeps only the CDR3 DNA: 36 bases, framed from base 1. The origin of this receptor is a human donor with pancreatic ductal adenocarcinoma. The rearrangement joined TRBV10-2 to TRBJ2-7; D gene: possibly TRBD2, on 5 matching bases. The specimen was PBMCs. The CDR3 reads CASSVRRDEQYF. Read as DNA, the sequence is TGCGCCAGCAGTGTACGGCGGGACGAGCAGTACTTC.